The 10 T cell receptor beta chains in this list originate from one sample, sequenced in a study of blood T cells in healthy people across ages. Sample-barcoded 5' priming and a J-beta primer mix drove a second PCR of about 7 to 11 cycles. TCRdb used MiXCR to reprocess the 5' RACE reads, holding one entry per CDR3 protein. Of about 1.8 million distinct CDR3 sequences listed, about 50% were seen once; the top ten hold more than 2%. The sequencing sample was made of blood. The receptors here all came from a woman between 40 and 55 years old in good health.

The chain is built from TRBV19 and TRBJ1-1; possible D gene TRBD1, 6 bases. CDR3 length equals 12 residues. Between the trimmed V and J ends, which lost 7 bases and 4 bases, there was a span of 10 bases. CDR1 is LNHDA and CDR2 is SQIVND in the germline V gene (reference sequence). CDR3: CASNRVGTEAFF. CDR3 coding DNA: TGTGCCAGTAACAGGGTGGGCACTGAAGCTTTCTTT.

Comments on this clonotype: Compared with germline, one end of the junction differs, possibly owing to a read error. The chain recombines TRBV7-9 with TRBJ1-1; D is ambiguous. The CDR3 has 15 residues. Germline V lookup: CDR1 SEHNR, CDR2 FQNEAQ (reference sequence). The CDR3 reads CAGSFGGVRLTEAFF. CDR3 bases: TGTGCCGGCAGCTTCGGCGGGGTTAGATTGACTGAAGCTTTCTTT.

The V call is TRBV6-2 or TRBV6-3, the J call TRBJ2-7; the match to TRBD1 covers 7 bases. Trimming took 6 bases from V and 3 from J; bases not matched to a gene: 11. CDR1 is MNHEY and CDR2 is SVGEGT in the germline V gene. The CDR3 totals 15 residues. In DNA, the CDR3 is TGTGCCAGCAGAGGACCAGGGGGAACCTACTACGAGCAGTACTTC. Its protein is CASRGPGGTYYEQYF.

This clonotype appeared a few times. The V gene is TRBV7-9, the J gene TRBJ1-1; D gene unclear. CDR1 SEHNR and CDR2 FQNEAQ come from the germline V gene (reference sequence). Trimming shortened V by 11 bases and J by 0 bases, and 16 bases separated the two germline ends. CDR3 length: 14 residues. CDR3 loop: CAVKDQRMNTEAFF. DNA of the CDR3: TGTGCCGTAAAAGATCAACGCATGAACACTGAAGCTTTCTTT.

CDR3 in DNA: TGCGCCAGCAGCCAAGGAGCCGGGGGACCAAATGAAAAACTGTTTTTT. Its translation: CASSQGAGGPNEKLFF. The chain joins TRBV4-1 to TRBJ1-4; possibly TRBD1 for D (5 bases). The ends were cut back, 1 base at V and 5 bases at J, with 14 bases in the middle. The CDR3 has 16 residues. Germline loops: CDR1 MGHRA, CDR2 YSYEKL.

The chain has TRBV11-2 and TRBJ1-2; TRBD1 might be the D (6 bases). Trimming left V 2 bases short and J 6 bases short, with 10 bases between. CDR1 and CDR2 (germline): SGHAT, FQNNGV. The CDR3 runs 13 residues. The CDR3 here is CASSLRQADGYTF. In DNA form, the CDR3 reads TGTGCCAGCAGCTTAAGACAGGCTGATGGCTACACCTTC.

The chain combines TRBV10-3 with TRBJ1-2, with TRBD1 identical over 12 bases. The CDR3 covers 16 residues. The germline gives CDR1 ENHRY, CDR2 SYGVKD. V gave up 0 bases and J gave up 6 bases; unmatched junction bases: 5. The CDR3 sequence: CAISESGTGGRDGYTF. Here the CDR3 DNA reads TGTGCCATCAGTGAGTCGGGGACAGGGGGCCGGGATGGCTACACCTTC.

This chain joins TRBV11-2 and TRBJ2-3; the D is unclear. The CDR3 length is 15 residues. Trimming pared 0 bases from V and 3 bases from J, leaving 10 bases between. Germline CDR1 SGHAT, CDR2 FQNNGV. DNA for the CDR3: TGTGCCAGCAGCTTAGACGGGCTAGATACAGATACGCAGTATTTT. Protein sequence: CASSLDGLDTDTQYF.

In its sample, this clonotype was seen once. The chain combines TRBV29-1 with TRBJ2-7; possible D gene TRBD2, 6 bases. The J call may be wrong; the DNA end is better matched by TRBJ2-4. This CDR3 spans 13 amino acids. Germline-derived CDR1 and CDR2 are SQVTM and ANQGSEA. The CDR3 DNA reads TGCAGCGGCGGGGCTAGCGCTGTTGACATTCAGTACTTC. Residues: CSGGASAVDIQYF.

V and J are TRBV6-5 and TRBJ2-1, with no clear D. V gave up 8 bases and J gave up 1 base, with 9 bases separating them. The CDR3 length is 13 residues. Per germline, CDR1 MNHEY and CDR2 SVGAGI. The CDR3 protein is CASGDFSYNEQFF. The CDR3 DNA reads TGTGCCAGCGGAGACTTTTCCTACAATGAGCAGTTCTTC.